The 9 T cell receptor beta chains presented below share a single source sample, sequenced in a study of T cell responses to AZD1222 COVID-19 vaccine. Assay used: immunoSEQ multiplex PCR; TCRdb lists only in-frame clones, some missing. There are approximately 150,000 clones in the sample; 90% occur only once, and around 3% lies in the top ten. The sample in question was peripheral blood, obtained on day 0 of AZD1222 vaccination. Every receptor here comes from an adult in good health.

The V and J genes are TRBV7-8 and TRBJ2-1; 10 nucleotides agree with TRBD2. CDR1 is SGHVS, CDR2 FQNEAQ, per germline. CDR3 length: 18 amino acids. This CDR3 reads CATWGRGPAGGPVNEQFF. CDR3 nucleotides: TGTGCGACATGGGGCCGGGGCCCAGCGGGGGGGCCGGTGAATGAGCAGTTCTTC.

J is TRBJ1-6 and V is TRBV5-6; D is undetermined. Trimming cost V 3 bases and J 1 base, with 11 bases left between them. CDR1 SGHDT and CDR2 YYEEEE come from the germline V gene. CDR3 length equals 16 residues. The CDR3 DNA reads as TGTGCCAGCAGCTCACCCTCGGGATCCTATAATTCACCCCTCCACTTT. Its translation is CASSSPSGSYNSPLHF.

This chain uses TRBV6-2 or TRBV6-3 with TRBJ2-6; D perhaps matches TRBD1 (5 bases). In germline, CDR1 is MNHEY, CDR2 SVGEGT. The CDR3 length is 19 residues. V was trimmed by 2 bases and J by 4 bases, leaving 21 bases between them. The CDR3 protein is CASSYTPVAIRAGANVLTF. CDR3 sequence (DNA): TGTGCCAGCAGTTACACCCCTGTGGCGATCAGGGCCGGGGCCAACGTCCTGACTTTC.

The CDR3 reads CASSIPLSGGIRLEQFF. The CDR3 nucleotides read TGTGCCAGTAGTATACCTCTTAGCGGGGGGATCAGACTTGAGCAGTTCTTC. The V and J genes are TRBV19 and TRBJ2-1, with TRBD2 identical over 10 bases. Trimming removed 2 bases from V and 9 bases from J; junction bases left unmatched: 13. Germline values: CDR1 LNHDA, CDR2 SQIVND (reference sequence). The CDR3 spans 17 residues.

This chain uses TRBV5-6 with TRBJ2-5; 7 nucleotides align to TRBD1. The CDR3 spans 16 residues. Unmatched junction bases numbered 9, after V lost 2 bases and J lost 2 bases. Germline V gene data show CDR1 as SGHDT and CDR2 as YYEEEE. The CDR3 nucleotides read TGTGCCAGCAGCTTTGGGTTTACAGGGGAACAAGAGACCCAGTACTTC. The encoded protein is CASSFGFTGEQETQYF.

This clone occurred once. J is TRBJ2-7 and V is TRBV12-2; no check of the table's D call, TRBD2, against the DNA was made. TRBV12-2 is recorded as a pseudogene. CDR3 length equals 16 residues. The CDR3 spells CASRLPPSGASYEQYF. CDR3 bases: TGTGCAAGTCGCTTACCTCCTAGCGGGGCCTCCTACGAGCAGTACTTC.

The J gene is TRBJ2-7, the V gene TRBV27; TRBD1 agrees at 8 bases. Germline assignment: CDR1 MNHEY and CDR2 SMNVEV (reference sequence). J gave up 2 bases and V 2 bases, and 5 bases lay outside the gene matches. The CDR3 covers 15 residues. CDR3 nucleotides: TGTGCCAGCAGTTTAAGACAGGGGCCTACCTACGAGCAGTACTTC. Translating gives CASSLRQGPTYEQYF.

This chain joins TRBV9 and TRBJ2-3; 15 nucleotides line up with TRBD2. Germline V gene data show CDR1 as SGDLS and CDR2 as YYNGEE. CDR3 size: 17 residues. V lost 0 bases to trimming and J lost 4 bases; unmatched junction nucleotides: 3. CDR3 region: CASSVGTSGGAPDTQYF. In DNA form, the CDR3 reads TGTGCCAGCAGCGTAGGGACTAGCGGGGGGGCCCCAGATACGCAGTATTTT.

The chain employs TRBV12-5 and TRBJ2-7, with D unresolved. The CDR3 totals 14 residues. Germline assignment: CDR1 LGHNT and CDR2 FRNRAP. The V end lost 1 base, the J end lost 6 bases, and 13 bases lay between the germline ends. In DNA, the CDR3 is TGTGCTAGTGGTTTGGGAACCGGGTTGGGCGAGCAGTACTTC. This translates into CASGLGTGLGEQYF.